One and the same sample provided the 22 T cell receptor beta chains below, sequenced in a study of T-cell reconstitution after alpha-beta-depleted transplantation in children. Using unique molecular identifiers, the investigators prepared the TCRbeta library. TCRdb re-analysed the PCR reads in MiXCR, keeping a single row per CDR3 protein. The sample carries about 440,000 distinct CDR3 sequences, 43% recorded once. This sample comprised PBMCs, obtained before TCRalphabeta/CD19-depleted stem cell transplant. The source of these receptors is a girl aged 2 to 10 with aplastic anemia, due to receive a stem cell transplant.

This clonotype was observed a few times. The chain has TRBV11-1 and TRBJ1-1; weak D call: TRBD1 (6 bases). The V end lost 3 bases, the J end lost 4 bases, and 9 bases lay between the germline ends. The CDR3 runs to 13 residues. In germline, CDR1 is SGHAT, CDR2 FQDESV (reference sequence). The chain's CDR3 is CASSFGGVTEAFF. CDR3 nucleotide sequence: TGTGCCAGCAGCTTCGGGGGCGTCACTGAAGCTTTCTTT.

The chain couples TRBV20-1 to TRBJ1-1; 7 bases are a match to TRBD1. V gave up 1 base and J gave up 6 bases; unmatched junction bases: 11. Germline CDR1 reads DFQATT; CDR2 reads SNEGSKA (reference sequence). The CDR3 sequence is 15 residues long. The CDR3 DNA is TGCAGTGCTAGAGGTATGAGGGGGCTGAATCCTGAAGCTTTCTTT. Amino acid sequence: CSARGMRGLNPEAFF.

This clonotype showed up many times. The V gene is TRBV28, the J gene TRBJ2-7; tentative D call: TRBD1 (6 bases). The V end lost 7 bases, the J end lost 6 bases, and 13 bases lay between the germline ends. Germline V gene data show CDR1 as MDHEN and CDR2 as SYDVKM. CDR3 length equals 12 residues. The CDR3 here is CASNRDASEQYF. CDR3 DNA: TGTGCCAGCAACAGGGACGCCTCCGAGCAGTACTTC.

This clonotype was counted a few times. This chain links TRBV7-2 with TRBJ1-4; D possibly corresponds to TRBD1 (5 bases). Deletions cut 3 bases from V and 8 bases from J, with 16 bases between. This CDR3 spans 15 amino acids. Germline V gives CDR1 SGHTA, CDR2 FQGNSA. CDR3 loop: CASSFQGGGGEKLFF. The CDR3 DNA is TGTGCCAGCAGCTTCCAGGGTGGCGGTGGGGAAAAACTGTTTTTT.

This clonotype was found a few times. This chain joins TRBV4-2 and TRBJ2-7; possible D gene TRBD2, 6 bases. The V and J ends lost 3 bases and 0 bases respectively, with 18 bases between them. The CDR3 length is 17 residues. Germline V gene sequence: CDR1 LGHNA, CDR2 YNFKEQ. As DNA, the CDR3 is TGTGCCAGCAGCCAGACTACCTACACGGGGGACTCCTACGAGCAGTACTTC. This gives the protein CASSQTTYTGDSYEQYF.

The chain uses TRBV15 and TRBJ2-3; D is unresolved. CDR3 size: 12 residues. From germline, CDR1 is LNHNV and CDR2 YYDKDF (reference sequence). Trimming left V 4 bases short and J 4 bases short, with 6 bases between. The CDR3 region has the DNA TGTGCCACCAGCATTAATGCAGATACGCAGTATTTT. Its protein is CATSINADTQYF.

This clonotype was detected many times. The junction departs from germline at one end; a sequencing error may be responsible. The V call is TRBV5-1, the J call TRBJ2-7; TRBD2 agrees at 8 bases. The CDR3 runs to 14 residues. Germline loops: CDR1 SGHRS, CDR2 YFSETQ. The CDR3 loop reads CASSPSSGSYEQYF. CDR3 nucleotides: TGTGCCAGCAGCCCATCGAGCGGGAGTTACGAGCAGTACTTC.

Only one count was recorded for this clonotype. The DNA for the CDR3 is TGTGCCAGCGCGACGGGTATCGCCAATGAGCAGTTCTTC. Amino acids: CASATGIANEQFF. V gene TRBV6-2 or TRBV6-3 combines with J gene TRBJ2-1, with unresolved D. The CDR3 totals 13 residues. CDR1 and CDR2 from the germline V gene are MNHEY and SVGEGT. The V gene lost 8 bases and the J gene lost 6 bases, with 14 bases spanning the gap.

The chain combines TRBV5-4 with TRBJ1-6, with 7 bases aligning to TRBD1. This CDR3 has 15 residues. The V gene end was trimmed by 6 bases and the J gene end by 6 bases; junction bases not matched to a gene: 9. Germline V CDR1 and CDR2: SGHNT, YYREEE (reference sequence). This chain's CDR3 is CASTQGGAPNSPLHF. CDR3 sequence (DNA): TGTGCCAGCACCCAGGGGGGCGCCCCTAATTCACCCCTCCACTTT.

The chain couples TRBV19 to TRBJ1-1; the match to TRBD1 covers 7 bases. Trimming took 0 bases from V and 0 from J; bases not matched to a gene: 4. The CDR3 covers 16 residues. CDR1 and CDR2 from the germline V gene are LNHDA and SQIVND (reference sequence). CDR3 residues: CASSIEQGLMNTEAFF. DNA of the CDR3: TGTGCCAGTAGTATAGAACAGGGGCTAATGAACACTGAAGCTTTCTTT.

Worth noting for this clonotype: Mismatch with germline at one junction end may stem from a read error. The chain is built from TRBV20-1 and TRBJ2-7; TRBD2 might be the D (7 bases). This CDR3 spans 13 amino acids. The germline CDR1 and CDR2 sequences are DFQATT and SNEGSKA (reference sequence). The CDR3 nucleotides are TGCAGTGCAAGAGAGGGGGGGCCCGGCGAGCAGTACTTC. It specifies CSAREGGPGEQYF.

The chain combines TRBV20-1 with TRBJ2-6, with D uncertain. Germline lookup yields CDR1 DFQATT and CDR2 SNEGSKA (reference sequence). This CDR3 has 17 amino acids. Trimming pared 1 base from V and 0 bases from J, leaving 13 bases between. CDR3 nucleotides: TGCAGTGCTAGAGGTGGCACCTTCGACTCTGGGGCCAACGTCCTGACTTTC. Residues: CSARGGTFDSGANVLTF.

The rearrangement links TRBV6-4 to TRBJ2-1, with a tentative D call TRBD2 (6 bases). Germline CDR1 and CDR2: MRHNA and SNTAGT. Trimming shortened V by 3 bases and J by 8 bases, and 14 bases separated the two germline ends. This CDR3 comprises 14 residues. The CDR3 spells CASSERSSVDEQFF. Here the CDR3 DNA reads TGTGCCAGCAGTGAGCGATCTAGCGTCGATGAGCAGTTCTTC.

This clonotype was recorded once. This could be a read error, since a much larger clone is one nucleotide away. The chain is built from TRBV10-2 and TRBJ2-7, with D perhaps TRBD1 (5 bases). CDR3 size: 12 residues. V lost 6 bases to trimming and J lost 6 bases, with 12 bases between them. Germline V CDR1 and CDR2: WSHSY, SAAADI. CDR3: CASRARQIEQYF. The CDR3 DNA follows: TGCGCCAGCAGGGCCCGACAGATCGAGCAGTACTTC.

This sequence joins TRBV5-1 and TRBJ2-3, with a weak D call TRBD2 (5 bases). Germline assignment: CDR1 SGHRS and CDR2 YFSETQ. V was cut by 3 bases and J by 4 bases, with 21 bases left in between. CDR3 length equals 17 residues. The CDR3 reads CASSSSSQEAFADTQYF. CDR3 nucleotides: TGCGCCAGCAGCTCCTCAAGTCAGGAGGCATTTGCAGATACGCAGTATTTT.

This clonotype was found a few times. The chain employs TRBV11-3 and TRBJ2-1; 10 nucleotides agree with TRBD2. The germline gives CDR1 SGHNT, CDR2 YENEEA. V shed 4 bases, J shed 3 bases, and the junction held 3 bases outside the gene matches. CDR3 length: 15 residues. The CDR3 loop is CASSSRTSGYNEQFF. The CDR3 DNA reads TGTGCCAGCAGCTCAAGGACTAGCGGCTACAATGAGCAGTTCTTC. Supplemented by reference TRBV11-3 and TRBJ2-1, the full variable domain reads EAGVVQSPRYKIIEKKQPVAFWCNPISGHNTLYWYLQNLGQGPELLIRYENEEAVDDSQLPKDRFSAERLKGVDSTLKIQPAELGDSAVYLCASSSRTSGYNEQFFGPGTRLTVL.

This clonotype occurred many times. The rearrangement uses TRBV5-1 and TRBJ2-7, with D perhaps matching TRBD1 (6 bases). Germline-derived CDR1 and CDR2 are SGHRS and YFSETQ. The CDR3 length is 14 residues. V was clipped by 5 bases and J by 2 bases, with 14 bases between them. The CDR3 bases are TGCGCCAGCAGTATCCGGGACATTACCTACGAGCAGTACTTC. Its protein is CASSIRDITYEQYF.

This sequence joins TRBV7-6 and TRBJ2-6; perhaps TRBD2 as D (6 bases). The ends were cut back, 5 bases at V and 0 bases at J, with 14 bases in the middle. CDR3 length: 17 amino acids. Looked up from germline, CDR1 is SGHVS and CDR2 is FNYEAQ. The CDR3 bases are TGTGCCAGCAGCCCGGTCGGGACTTCCTCTGGGGCCAACGTCCTGACTTTC. Its translation: CASSPVGTSSGANVLTF.

The CDR3 bases are TGCAGCGTTGATTTCGGGACCGAACTCTATGGCTACACCTTC. It specifies CSVDFGTELYGYTF. The chain combines TRBV29-1 with TRBJ1-2; tentatively, D is TRBD1 (5 bases). V lost 3 bases and J lost 4, with 15 bases in between. The germline V gene has CDR1 SQVTM and CDR2 ANQGSEA. This CDR3 has 14 residues.

At least ten counts were recorded for this clonotype. The gene calls are TRBV20-1 and TRBJ2-7; 8 bases agree with TRBD1. The CDR3 sequence is 12 residues long. Trimming took 5 bases from V and 3 from J; bases not matched to a gene: 3. Germline V gene sequence: CDR1 DFQATT, CDR2 SNEGSKA (reference sequence). CDR3 DNA: TGCAGTGCTGAAGGGACAGGCTACGAGCAGTACTTC. Protein: CSAEGTGYEQYF.

Note on this clonotype: Compared with germline, one end of the junction differs, possibly owing to a read error. The rearrangement uses TRBV20-1 and TRBJ2-7; 9 positions match TRBD1. This CDR3 is 16 amino acids long. CDR1 is DFQATT, CDR2 SNEGSKA, per germline (reference sequence). The CDR3 sequence is CCARTFGTGRTHEQYF. The CDR3 nucleotides are TGCTGTGCTAGGACCTTCGGGACAGGGAGGACCCACGAGCAGTACTTC.

This clonotype was seen ten or more times. The chain couples TRBV7-2 to TRBJ2-5, with D possibly TRBD2 on 6 matching bases. Trimming took off 3 bases at V and 4 bases at J, with 12 bases between the two ends. CDR1 and CDR2 from the germline V gene are SGHTA and FQGNSA. This CDR3 is built from 14 residues. The chain's CDR3 is CASSLRRDAETQYF. For the CDR3, the DNA is TGTGCCAGCAGCTTGCGGCGGGACGCAGAGACCCAGTACTTC.